These T cell receptor beta chains were read from a single sample in a study of T cell responses to AZD1222 COVID-19 vaccine. This table comes from immunoSEQ multiplex PCR, and its TCRdb copy is limited to in-frame clones, with some not included. The profile shows 85,000 to 130,000 clones, 93% of them singletons. This specimen was peripheral blood, taken on day 0 of AZD1222 vaccination. These receptors originate from an adult in good health. The CDR3 runs from the conserved cysteine through the conserved F or W.

TRBJ2-7 TRBV5-1 CASSTGGLAGVYEQYF
TRBJ2-6 TRBV5-1 CASARGQGISGANVLTF
TRBJ2-7 TRBV7-2 CASSLEAGLNLYEQYF
TRBJ1-1 TRBV2 CASRSSSTEAFF
TRBJ1-2 TRBV29-1 CSARDSSHYGYTF
TRBJ2-2 TRBV28 CASSVPDQGNTGELFF
TRBJ1-3 TRBV7-9 CASSSLAGNTIYF
TRBJ1-1 TRBV25-1 CASSESGRAGGEAFF
TRBJ1-1 TRBV4-1 CASSPLLKGPRGTEAFF
TRBJ1-3 TRBV7-9 CASSSPQDNHTIYF
TRBJ2-7 TRBV7-2 CASSLDRSSYEQYF
TRBJ2-7 TRBV5-1 CASSTGGSYEQYF
TRBJ1-2 TRBV6-5 CASSSTPGGFGYGYTF
TRBJ2-3 TRBV5-1 CASSSQGRVTDTQYF
TRBJ2-3 TRBV7-2 CASSSQARGQDTQYF
TRBJ1-4 TRBV9 CASSVNPGDGEKLFF
TRBJ1-1 TRBV19 CASSANRQINEAFF
TRBJ1-3 TRBV5-1 CASSLVGSGNTIYF
TRBJ2-2 TRBV6-5 CASSRGMTGELFF
TRBJ2-5 TRBV9 CASSGPRQETQYF
TRBJ1-5 TRBV2 CASGLEPQPQHF
TRBJ2-5 TRBV9 CASSARGNQETQYF
TRBJ2-7 TRBV28 CASSSYRTSGTYEQYF
TRBJ2-7 TRBV30 CAWSEGTRDEQYF
TRBJ2-5 TRBV11-3 CASSLITGTGGAETQYF
TRBJ1-5 TRBV30 CAWSVSRPQHF
TRBJ1-3 TRBV4-1 CASSHGWSGAHSGNTIYF
TRBJ1-1 TRBV18 CASSIQLNTEAFF
TRBJ2-5 TRBV7-9 CASSFGLAGGEETQYF